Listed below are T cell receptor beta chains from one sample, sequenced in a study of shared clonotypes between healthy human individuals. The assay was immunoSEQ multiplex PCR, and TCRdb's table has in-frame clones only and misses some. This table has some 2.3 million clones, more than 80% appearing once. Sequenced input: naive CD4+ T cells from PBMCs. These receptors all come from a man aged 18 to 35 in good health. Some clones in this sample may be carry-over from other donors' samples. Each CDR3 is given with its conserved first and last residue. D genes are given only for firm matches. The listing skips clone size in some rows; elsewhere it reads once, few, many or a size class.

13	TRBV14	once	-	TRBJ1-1	TGTGCCAGCAGCCAAGACACGTACACTGAAGCTTTCTTT	CASSQDTYTEAFF
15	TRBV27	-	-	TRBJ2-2	TGTGCCAGCCGAACCCAGGGTGCCCCTCCCGGGGAGCTGTTTTTT	CASRTQGAPPGELFF
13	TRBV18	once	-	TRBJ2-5	TGTGCCAGCTCACCCGGGACGGTGGAGACCCAGTACTTC	CASSPGTVETQYF
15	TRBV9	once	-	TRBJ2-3	TGTGCCAGCAGCGTAGAAAGTGGCGGCACAGATACGCAGTATTTT	CASSVESGGTDTQYF
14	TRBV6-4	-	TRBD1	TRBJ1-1	TGTGCCAGCAGTGGCTACAGGGGATTCCCTGAAGCTTTCTTT	CASSGYRGFPEAFF
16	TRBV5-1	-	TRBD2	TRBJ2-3	TGCGCCAGCAGCTTAGGACTAGCGCGAGCCACAGATACGCAGTATTTT	CASSLGLARATDTQYF
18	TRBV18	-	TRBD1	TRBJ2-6	TGTGCCAGCTCCCGAGGGACAGGGCTCACCTCTGGGGCCAACGTCCTGACTTTC	CASSRGTGLTSGANVLTF
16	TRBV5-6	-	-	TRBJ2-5	TGTGCCAGCAGCTTGGTCCCCTTAGCAGGTGAAGAGACCCAGTACTTC	CASSLVPLAGEETQYF
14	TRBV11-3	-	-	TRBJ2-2	TGTGCCAGCAGCTTACAGGGTTTAGCCGGGGAGCTGTTTTTT	CASSLQGLAGELFF
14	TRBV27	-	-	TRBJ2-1	TGTGCCAGCAGTTTAGCGGGATCTACCAATGAGCAGTTCTTC	CASSLAGSTNEQFF
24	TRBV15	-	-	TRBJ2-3	TGTGCCACCAGCCCCAAACAAGAATACGGGACACCCGAGGAGACCCGACAGGAGACAGATACGCAGTATTTT	CATSPKQEYGTPEETRQETDTQYF
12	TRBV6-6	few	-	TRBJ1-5	TGTGCCAGCAGCCCTGTCAATCAGCCCCAGCATTTT	CASSPVNQPQHF
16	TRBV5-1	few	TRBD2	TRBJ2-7	TGCGCCAGCAGCTTGGCCCCGACTAGCGGGGACTACGAGCAGTACTTC	CASSLAPTSGDYEQYF
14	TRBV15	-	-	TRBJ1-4	TGTGCCACCAGCGCCGGACAGAATAGCGGGGCCGCGTATTTT	CATSAGQNSGAAYF
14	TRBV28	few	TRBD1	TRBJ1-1	TGTGCCAGCACCGAGACGACAGGGGGCACTGAAGCTTTCTTT	CASTETTGGTEAFF
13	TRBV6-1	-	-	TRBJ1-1	TGTGCCAGCAGAACAAATTACCAGGGCGTAGCTTTCTTT	CASRTNYQGVAFF
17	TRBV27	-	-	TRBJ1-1	TGTGCCAGCAGTTTCCTCCCGTATCGGGGTTTGAACACTGAAGCTTTCTTT	CASSFLPYRGLNTEAFF
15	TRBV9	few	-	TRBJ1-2	TGTGCCAGCAGCGTAGATGGGAAGATGGGGTATGGCTACACCTTC	CASSVDGKMGYGYTF
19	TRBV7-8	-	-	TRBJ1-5	TGTGCCAGCAGCGGACCAATTCGCGCGATCGGAGAACCCAATCAGCCCCAGCATTTT	CASSGPIRAIGEPNQPQHF
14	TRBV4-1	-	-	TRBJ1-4	TGCGCCAGCAGCGATCAATTGGCTAATGAAAAACTGTTTTTT	CASSDQLANEKLFF
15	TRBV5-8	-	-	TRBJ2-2	TGTGCCAGCAGCCCTTACAGGGCCTGGGCCGGGGAGCTGTTTTTT	CASSPYRAWAGELFF
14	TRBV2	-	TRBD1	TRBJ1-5	TGTGCCAGCAGTAAGGAGGGGGCCGGTCAGCCCCAGCATTTT	CASSKEGAGQPQHF
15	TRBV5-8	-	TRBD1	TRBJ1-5	TGTGCCAGCAGCCCCTTCGGGACAGCAGGTCAGCCCCAGCATTTT	CASSPFGTAGQPQHF
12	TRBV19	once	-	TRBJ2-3	TGTGCCAGTAGTATTTATACAGATACGCAGTATTTT	CASSIYTDTQYF
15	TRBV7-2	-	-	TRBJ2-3	TGTGCCAGCAGCTTTGCGGGCTCAGCTACAGATACGCAGTATTTT	CASSFAGSATDTQYF
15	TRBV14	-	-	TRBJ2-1	TGTGCCAGCAGCCAAGAACGGGGACTGAACAATGAGCAGTTCTTC	CASSQERGLNNEQFF
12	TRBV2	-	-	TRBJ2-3	TGTGCCTGCTCGGGGCGAGGAGATACGCAGTATTTT	CACSGRGDTQYF
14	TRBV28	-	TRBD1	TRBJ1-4	TGTGCCAGCAGTCCGGGACAGGGGTACGAAAAACTGTTTTTT	CASSPGQGYEKLFF
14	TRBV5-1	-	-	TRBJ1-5	TGCGCCAGCAGCTTGCCAGGGGACGGGCAGCCCCAGCATTTT	CASSLPGDGQPQHF
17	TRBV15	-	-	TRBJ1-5	TGTGCCACCACCGAGACCGGGACACGGGTTAGCAATCAGCCCCAGCATTTT	CATTETGTRVSNQPQHF
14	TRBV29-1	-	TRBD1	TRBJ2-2	TGCAGCGTTGAGCAAAACAGGGGGACCGGGGAGCTGTTTTTT	CSVEQNRGTGELFF
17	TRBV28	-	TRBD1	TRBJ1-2	TGTGCCAGCAGTGACACCGGGACAGGGGCAACTAACTATGGCTACACCTTC	CASSDTGTGATNYGYTF
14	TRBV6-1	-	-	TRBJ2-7	TGTGCCAGCAGTACCAGTCGCCTGTCCTACGAGCAGTACTTC	CASSTSRLSYEQYF
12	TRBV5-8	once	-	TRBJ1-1	TGTGCCAGCAGCTTTGGGTGGACTGAAGCTTTCTTT	CASSFGWTEAFF
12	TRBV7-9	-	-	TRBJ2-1	TGTGCCAGCAGCTTTCGCTGGGGGGAGCAGTTCTTC	CASSFRWGEQFF
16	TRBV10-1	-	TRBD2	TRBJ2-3	TGCGCCAGCAGTGAGTCGACTAGCGGGAGAGTAGATACGCAGTATTTT	CASSESTSGRVDTQYF
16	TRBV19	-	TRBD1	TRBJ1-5	TGTGCCAGTAGTATGCGACAGGGCCAGGGGCGGCAGCCCCAGCATTTT	CASSMRQGQGRQPQHF
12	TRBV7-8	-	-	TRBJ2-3	TGTGCCAGCAGTCAGCTAGCGGATACGCAGTATTTT	CASSQLADTQYF
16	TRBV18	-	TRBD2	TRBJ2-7	TGTGCCAGCTCACCGATGGCGGCTAGCGGGAGCCGCGAGCAGTACTTC	CASSPMAASGSREQYF
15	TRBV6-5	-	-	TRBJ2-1	TGTGCCAGCCGACGTCGGGTCGACACTAACAATGAGCAGTTCTTC	CASRRRVDTNNEQFF
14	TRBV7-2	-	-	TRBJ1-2	TGTGCCAGCAGCTATAGGGAGGTGGGATATGGCTACACCTTC	CASSYREVGYGYTF
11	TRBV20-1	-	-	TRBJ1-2	TGCAGTGCTAGAGACCAGGAGGGCTACACCTTC	CSARDQEGYTF
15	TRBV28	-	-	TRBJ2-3	TGTGCCAGCAGTTCCGCGGCGGGTTTCACAGATACGCAGTATTTT	CASSSAAGFTDTQYF
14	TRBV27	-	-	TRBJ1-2	TGTGCCAGTAGCTTAGGGGAGGTAGGATATGGCTACACCTTC	CASSLGEVGYGYTF
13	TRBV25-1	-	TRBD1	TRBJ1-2	TGTGCCAGCAGTTTAGGGGGCTATGGTGGCTACACCTTC	CASSLGGYGGYTF
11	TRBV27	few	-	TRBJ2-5	TGTGCCAGCAGTTCTCGAGAGACCCAGTACTTC	CASSSRETQYF
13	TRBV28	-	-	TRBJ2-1	TGTGCCAGCAGTTACAGGAGTAGGGATGAGCAGTTCTTC	CASSYRSRDEQFF
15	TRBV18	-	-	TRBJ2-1	TGTGCCAGCTCACCACGGCTAGTACCCCTCGATGAGCAGTTCTTC	CASSPRLVPLDEQFF
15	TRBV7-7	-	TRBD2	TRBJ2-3	TGTGCCAGCGGATCGGGGGAGGGCCAAATAGATACGCAGTATTTT	CASGSGEGQIDTQYF
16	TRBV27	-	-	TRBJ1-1	TGTGCCAGCAGTTCCCGATCGTGGCAGGGAGGGACTGAAGCTTTCTTT	CASSSRSWQGGTEAFF
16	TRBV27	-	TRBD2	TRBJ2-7	TGTGCCAGCAGTCCTCGGGGAGGGATGGGGGGCTACGAGCAGTACTTC	CASSPRGGMGGYEQYF